Shown below are 32 T cell receptor beta chains from a single sample sequenced in a study of control samples from healthy donors and cancer patients. Generated by immunoSEQ multiplex PCR, the TCRdb table keeps only in-frame clones and is missing some. Altogether roughly 76,000 clones are present, roughly 93% being singletons, with the ten largest covering roughly 1.2%. Sequencing was carried out using PBMCs. The receptor source for this set is a woman between 35 and 50 years old with lung cancer.

This chain links TRBV6-5 with TRBJ1-3, with 8 bases lining up with TRBD1. Germline V lookup: CDR1 MNHEY, CDR2 SVGAGI. The trim removed 2 bases at V and 6 bases at J, leaving 6 bases unmatched. The CDR3 runs to 15 residues. For the CDR3, the DNA is TGTGCCAGCAGTTACGTAAGACAGGGGCTAAACACCATATATTTT. It encodes CASSYVRQGLNTIYF.

The V gene is TRBV28, the J gene TRBJ1-6, with 10 bases matching TRBD1. CDR3 size: 14 residues. Trimming cost V 8 bases and J 10 bases; bases outside gene matches: 8. Germline V lookup: CDR1 MDHEN, CDR2 SYDVKM. The DNA of the CDR3 is TGTGCCAGCCTGACCGGGACAGGGGCCTCACCCCTCCACTTT. Protein sequence: CASLTGTGASPLHF. Looking up the rest from reference TRBV28 and TRBJ1-6 gives the full variable domain: DVKVTQSSRYLVKRTGEKVFLECVQDMDHENMFWYRQDPGLGLRLIYFSYDVKMKEKGDIPEGYSVSREKKERFSLILESASTNQTSMYLCASLTGTGASPLHFGNGTRLTVT.

This sequence joins TRBV19 and TRBJ2-2; D ambiguous. Trimming took 6 bases from V and 9 from J, leaving 11 bases between them. The germline V gene has CDR1 LNHDA and CDR2 SQIVND (reference sequence). This CDR3 has 12 amino acids. For the CDR3, the DNA is TGTGCCAGTAGCGACCACGCCCGGGAGCTGTTTTTT. Translation: CASSDHARELFF. Using reference TRBV19 and TRBJ2-2 for the parts outside the CDR3, the full variable domain is DGGITQSPKYLFRKEGQNVTLSCEQNLNHDAMYWYRQDPGQGLRLIYYSQIVNDFQKGDIAEGYSVSREKKESFPLTVTSAQKNPTAFYLCASSDHARELFFGEGSRLTVL.

This chain links TRBV9 with TRBJ1-2, with no clear D. Germline V gene sequence: CDR1 SGDLS, CDR2 YYNGEE. The CDR3 totals 14 residues. With 0 bases removed from V and 5 bases from J, the gap between germline ends came to 11 bases. CDR3 loop: CASSVEERAYGYTF. Written as DNA, the CDR3 is TGTGCCAGCAGCGTAGAAGAAAGGGCGTATGGCTACACCTTC.

J is TRBJ1-1 and V is TRBV6-5; D is ambiguous. The CDR3 has 16 amino acids. Trimming removed 2 bases at V and 4 bases at J, with 17 bases between. Germline-derived CDR1 and CDR2 are MNHEY and SVGAGI. The chain's CDR3 is CASSYTAASRVTEAFF. The CDR3, as DNA: TGTGCCAGCAGTTACACGGCAGCCTCCCGGGTCACTGAAGCTTTCTTT.

J is TRBJ1-6 and V is TRBV5-1; D is uncertain. V was shortened by 3 bases and J by 0 bases, with 7 bases between the two germline ends. The CDR3 length is 15 residues. Per the germline V gene, CDR1 is SGHRS and CDR2 is YFSETQ. The CDR3 bases are TGCGCCAGCAGCTCAGTGAGCTCCTATAATTCACCCCTCCACTTT. Amino acids: CASSSVSSYNSPLHF.

This clone has just one count. The chain combines TRBV11-2 with TRBJ1-3; possibly TRBD1 for D (6 bases). Between the trimmed V and J ends, which lost 3 bases and 4 bases, there was a span of 13 bases. The germline V gene encodes CDR1 SGHAT and CDR2 FQNNGV. The CDR3 totals 15 residues. CDR3: CASSFSRGNGNTIYF. In nucleotides, the CDR3 is TGTGCCAGCAGCTTTAGTAGGGGGAACGGAAACACCATATATTTT.

J is TRBJ1-5 and V is TRBV10-3; 8 bases fit TRBD1. J gave up 2 bases and V 6 bases, and 6 bases lay outside the gene matches. This CDR3 has 15 residues. Germline values: CDR1 ENHRY, CDR2 SYGVKD. The CDR3 protein is CAISGTGSGNQPQHF. For the CDR3, the DNA is TGTGCCATCAGCGGGACAGGCTCGGGCAATCAGCCCCAGCATTTT.

The rearrangement joins TRBV9 to TRBJ1-2, with a possible D match to TRBD1 (5 bases). The CDR3 contains 16 residues. V was cut by 0 bases and J by 3 bases, with 15 bases left in between. From germline, CDR1 is SGDLS and CDR2 YYNGEE. The CDR3 here is CASSVGGGTPDYGYTF. CDR3 sequence (DNA): TGTGCCAGCAGCGTAGGCGGCGGGACTCCAGACTATGGCTACACCTTC.

The V call is TRBV29-1, the J call TRBJ2-2; D possibly corresponds to TRBD2 (5 bases). CDR3 length: 12 amino acids. Per the germline V gene, CDR1 is SQVTM and CDR2 is ANQGSEA. The V gene lost 2 bases and the J gene lost 6 bases, with 7 bases spanning the gap. In DNA, the CDR3 is TGCAGCGTTGAAAGAGGGTCCGGGGAGCTGTTTTTT. This translates into CSVERGSGELFF.

The table lists this clone with a few counts. As DNA, the CDR3 is TGTGCCAGCAGTGCACACTTCAATCAGCCCCAGCATTTT. It is translated as CASSAHFNQPQHF. The rearrangement links TRBV2 to TRBJ1-5; no clear D gene. CDR3 length equals 13 residues. Germline V gene sequence: CDR1 SNHLY, CDR2 FYNNEI. V lost 4 bases, J lost 3 bases, and 7 bases lay in between.

The chain couples TRBV28 to TRBJ1-2; TRBD1 matches 11 bases. The CDR3 runs 15 residues. Germline V gene data show CDR1 as MDHEN and CDR2 as SYDVKM. V was clipped by 5 bases and J by 4 bases; unmatched bases: 6. Written as DNA, the CDR3 is TGTGCCAGCAGTCCGGACAGGGGGCCTACCTATGGCTACACCTTC. Amino acids: CASSPDRGPTYGYTF.

This clone was recorded only once. The chain employs TRBV12-5 and TRBJ2-3; 15 positions match TRBD2. The CDR3 contains 18 residues. V shed 1 base and J 5 bases; nucleotides not matched to a gene: 7. Germline-derived CDR1 and CDR2 are LGHNT and FRNRAP. Here the CDR3 DNA reads TGTGCTAGTGGTTTGGACTGGACTAGCGGGGGGGCTATAGATACGCAGTATTTT. The encoded protein is CASGLDWTSGGAIDTQYF.

The V and J genes are TRBV7-6 and TRBJ2-2; 8 nucleotides line up with TRBD2. CDR3 length: 18 residues. V lost 5 bases to trimming and J lost 7 bases; unmatched junction nucleotides: 18. Germline assignment: CDR1 SGHVS and CDR2 FNYEAQ. Written as DNA, the CDR3 is TGTGCCAGCAGCCCAGAGGAGCGGGGGCCCCGTTCGGGCGGGGAGCTGTTTTTT. Its translation is CASSPEERGPRSGGELFF.

This clone has just one count. This chain joins TRBV7-2 and TRBJ2-7; no firm D call. With 4 bases removed from V and 0 bases from J, the gap between germline ends came to 10 bases. CDR3 length: 14 amino acids. Germline CDR1 and CDR2: SGHTA and FQGNSA. The chain's CDR3 is CASSSNTVSYEQYF. The CDR3 DNA sequence: TGTGCCAGCAGCTCGAACACAGTCTCCTACGAGCAGTACTTC. The full variable domain, rest sourced from reference TRBV7-2 and TRBJ2-7, is GAGVSQSPSNKVTEKGKDVELRCDPISGHTALYWYRQSLGQGLEFLIYFQGNSAPDKSGLPSDRFSAERTGGSVSTLTIQRTQQEDSAVYLCASSSNTVSYEQYFGPGTRLTVT.

V is TRBV12-3 or TRBV12-4 and J is TRBJ1-2; no firm D call. The ends were cut back, 3 bases at V and 4 bases at J, with 6 bases in the middle. The CDR3 is 12 amino acids. As DNA, the CDR3 is TGTGCCAGCAGTTTGTGGGCCTATGGCTACACCTTC. This translates into CASSLWAYGYTF.

About this clone: One end of the junction is discordant with germline, which a read error may explain. In nucleotides, the CDR3 is TGTACCACCAGCAGAGTGATCGCAGTTGAAGTTTCAGATGGCTACACCTTC. Its translation is CTTSRVIAVEVSDGYTF. This chain connects TRBV15 to TRBJ1-2; D unresolved. CDR1 and CDR2 (germline): LNHNV, YYDKDF (reference sequence). The CDR3 contains 17 residues.

The chain carries TRBV28 and TRBJ2-7; D is possibly TRBD1 (5 bases). The CDR3 has 14 amino acids. Germline V gene lookup returns CDR1 MDHEN and CDR2 SYDVKM. The V gene lost 6 bases and the J gene lost 3 bases, with 15 bases spanning the gap. The CDR3 DNA is TGTGCCAGCAGCCTCGATTGGGGCGTCTACGAGCAGTACTTC. This encodes CASSLDWGVYEQYF. Combining the CDR3 with reference TRBV28 and TRBJ2-7 gives the whole variable domain DVKVTQSSRYLVKRTGEKVFLECVQDMDHENMFWYRQDPGLGLRLIYFSYDVKMKEKGDIPEGYSVSREKKERFSLILESASTNQTSMYLCASSLDWGVYEQYFGPGTRLTVT.

This rearrangement joins TRBV3-1 (or the pseudogene TRBV3-2) to TRBJ2-5; possible D gene TRBD1, 6 bases. V was pared by 6 bases and J by 1 base, with 15 bases between. Germline CDR1 LGHDT, CDR2 YNNKEL (reference sequence). CDR3 size: 15 residues. The CDR3 sequence is CASSLFGQPQETQYF. DNA of the CDR3: TGTGCCAGCAGTCTCTTTGGACAGCCCCAAGAGACCCAGTACTTC.

This chain connects TRBV7-2 to TRBJ1-2, with D tentatively TRBD1 (5 bases). CDR1 is SGHTA and CDR2 is FQGNSA in the germline V gene. V was trimmed by 8 bases and J by 4 bases, leaving 11 bases between them. The CDR3 length is 12 residues. The CDR3: CASGVTGYGYTF. CDR3 sequence (DNA): TGTGCCAGCGGAGTAACAGGCTATGGCTACACCTTC.

This rearrangement joins TRBV19 to TRBJ2-6; 8 bases match TRBD1. V was clipped by 6 bases and J by 13 bases; unmatched bases: 8. In germline, CDR1 is LNHDA, CDR2 SQIVND (reference sequence). The CDR3 covers 13 residues. The DNA of the CDR3 is TGTGCCAGTAGATTTAGACAGGGGCAAGTCCTGACTTTC. Residues: CASRFRQGQVLTF.

The chain combines TRBV19 with TRBJ1-1, with 11 bases that match TRBD1. CDR1 and CDR2 (germline): LNHDA, SQIVND (reference sequence). The CDR3 spans 16 residues. Losses at the gene ends were 4 bases for V and 4 bases for J; bases not matched to a gene: 8. CDR3 region: CASSTRTGGEGTEAFF. For the CDR3, the DNA is TGTGCCAGTAGTACCAGGACAGGGGGCGAGGGCACTGAAGCTTTCTTT.

The chain is built from TRBV4-1 and TRBJ1-4, with a tentative D call TRBD1 (6 bases). CDR1 is MGHRA, CDR2 YSYEKL, per germline. CDR3 length equals 19 residues. V was shortened by 1 base and J by 7 bases, with 25 bases between the two germline ends. Here the CDR3 reads CASSQAGPGGAPFGEKLFF. The DNA for the CDR3 is TGCGCCAGCAGCCAAGCGGGTCCCGGGGGCGCTCCGTTTGGTGAAAAACTGTTTTTT.

This clone has only one observation. V usage is TRBV11-2 and J usage is TRBJ1-1; 9 nucleotides align to TRBD1. Germline V gene sequence: CDR1 SGHAT, CDR2 FQNNGV. The ends lost 1 base at V and 5 bases at J; junction bases unmatched: 5. The CDR3 spans 15 residues. CDR3 coding DNA: TGTGCCAGCAGCTTAGGGACAGGGGCGAGGACTGAAGCTTTCTTT. The encoded protein is CASSLGTGARTEAFF.

The V call is TRBV5-1, the J call TRBJ2-7; tentative D call: TRBD1 (5 bases). The CDR3 length is 13 residues. Trimming cost V 4 bases and J 2 bases, with 10 bases left between them. Germline V gene sequence: CDR1 SGHRS, CDR2 YFSETQ. CDR3 nucleotides: TGCGCCAGCAGCCCGACAGCCACCTACGAGCAGTACTTC. This codes for CASSPTATYEQYF.

This clone was found once. The chain is built from TRBV19 and TRBJ2-5; a possible D gene is TRBD1 (6 bases). The CDR3 has 13 amino acids. Trimming removed 9 bases from V and 3 bases from J, with 14 bases in between. Germline V gene lookup returns CDR1 LNHDA and CDR2 SQIVND (reference sequence). CDR3 coding DNA: TGTGCCAGCGTTGGGGGCAGCAAAGAGACCCAGTACTTC. This sequence encodes CASVGGSKETQYF.

The rearrangement uses TRBV6-4 and TRBJ1-3; D is uncertain. CDR1 is MRHNA and CDR2 is SNTAGT in the germline V gene. The CDR3 sequence is 14 residues long. With 6 bases removed from V and 0 bases from J, the gap between germline ends came to 9 bases. The CDR3: CASRQTHSGNTIYF. CDR3 DNA: TGTGCCAGCAGACAGACCCACTCTGGAAACACCATATATTTT.

This clone was seen a single time. The chain couples TRBV4-1 to TRBJ2-2, with D perhaps matching TRBD2 (7 bases). The CDR3 extends over 17 amino acids. Germline-derived CDR1 and CDR2 are MGHRA and YSYEKL. Trimming removed 0 bases from V and 4 bases from J, with 15 bases in between. CDR3 sequence (DNA): TGCGCCAGCAGCCAAGATCGGACCGGGGGGCGCACCGGGGAGCTGTTTTTT. Translated, it gives CASSQDRTGGRTGELFF.

The rearrangement uses TRBV28 and TRBJ1-3; the D gene is possibly TRBD1 (5 bases). The CDR3 runs to 15 residues. The V and J ends lost 4 bases and 2 bases respectively, with 12 bases between them. The germline CDR1 and CDR2 sequences are MDHEN and SYDVKM. The CDR3 nucleotides read TGTGCCAGCAGTTCCCACGGGACGACTGGAAACACCATATATTTT. Protein: CASSSHGTTGNTIYF.

The chain joins TRBV13 to TRBJ1-1; D unresolved. Per the germline V gene, CDR1 is PRHDT and CDR2 is FYEKMQ (reference sequence). This CDR3 is built from 15 residues. V lost 0 bases to trimming and J lost 2 bases, with 10 bases between them. Here the CDR3 reads CASSLGPAANTEAFF. DNA of the CDR3: TGTGCCAGCAGCTTAGGCCCGGCAGCTAACACTGAAGCTTTCTTT.

The chain employs TRBV5-1 and TRBJ2-6; tentative D call: TRBD2 (5 bases). Trimming took off 6 bases at V and 4 bases at J, with 11 bases between the two ends. This CDR3 region has 14 residues. The germline V gene has CDR1 SGHRS and CDR2 YFSETQ. CDR3 loop: CASMVAPGANVLTF. The DNA for the CDR3 is TGCGCCAGCATGGTAGCGCCCGGGGCCAACGTCCTGACTTTC.

The chain joins TRBV7-8 to TRBJ1-5; 7 bases align to TRBD1. The CDR3 is 20 residues long. V was clipped by 1 base and J by 4 bases; unmatched bases: 19. Germline V CDR1 and CDR2: SGHVS, FQNEAQ. The CDR3 DNA follows: TGTGCCAGCAGCTTAGTTCCGCTTCTTCCGGGACAGAGGGGGAATCAGCCCCAGCATTTT. It codes for CASSLVPLLPGQRGNQPQHF. The full variable domain, completed using reference TRBV7-8 and TRBJ1-5, is GAGVSQSPRYKVAKRGQDVALRCDPISGHVSLFWYQQALGQGPEFLTYFQNEAQLDKSGLPSDRFFAERPEGSVSTLKIQRTQQEDSAVYLCASSLVPLLPGQRGNQPQHFGDGTRLSIL.